The entry that follows covers one TCR beta chain sequence. What it recognizes is unknown. Losses at the gene ends were 8 bases for V and 3 bases for J; bases not matched to a gene: 10. The CDR3 extends over 16 amino acids. CDR1 and CDR2 (germline): LGHDT, YNNKEL (reference sequence). TCRdb called the 5' RACE reads again in MiXCR, with one record for every CDR3 protein. The sample comprises around 510,000 distinct CDR3 sequences, approximately 14% of which are singletons, and 0.95% to 1% rests with the top ten. The data derive from a study of identical twins. Study results and limitations: Insertions ran lower in abundant cord blood beta clonotypes, though not in memory repertoires.

These sequences were also reported in another study, on yellow fever vaccine responses in identical twins. That paper states: Twins' vaccine T cell responses reportedly seemed partly convergent and partly personalized.

The chain recombines TRBV3-1 with TRBJ2-7; 13 bases agree with TRBD2. Sequencing input: CD4+ T cells sorted from blood. This TCR came from a woman younger than 35 in good health. The CDR3 DNA reads TGTGCCAGCTCGACTAGCGGGAGGCCCACACTCTACGAGCAGTACTTC. This codes for CASSTSGRPTLYEQYF.